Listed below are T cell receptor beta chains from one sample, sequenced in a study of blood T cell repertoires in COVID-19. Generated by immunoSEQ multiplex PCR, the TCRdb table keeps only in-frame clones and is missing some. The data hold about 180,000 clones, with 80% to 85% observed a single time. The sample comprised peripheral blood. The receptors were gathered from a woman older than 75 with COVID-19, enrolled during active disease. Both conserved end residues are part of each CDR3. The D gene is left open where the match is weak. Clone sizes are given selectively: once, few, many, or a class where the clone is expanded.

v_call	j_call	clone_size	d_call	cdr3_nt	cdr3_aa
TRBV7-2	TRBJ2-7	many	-	TGTGCCAGCAGCTCGGGGACAATCCCCTACGAGCAGTACTTC	CASSSGTIPYEQYF
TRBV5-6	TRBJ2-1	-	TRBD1	TGTGCCAGCAGCTTGGTCGACAGGGGTCCCTACAATGAGCAGTTCTTC	CASSLVDRGPYNEQFF
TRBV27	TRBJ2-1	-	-	TGTGCCAGCAGTTTAGTAGGCGGGTGGTCACTCTATGAGCAGTTCTTC	CASSLVGGWSLYEQFF
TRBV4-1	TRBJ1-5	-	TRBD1	TGCGCCAGCAGCCTACCCGACAGGGGGCGCAGGCCCCAGCATTTT	CASSLPDRGRRPQHF
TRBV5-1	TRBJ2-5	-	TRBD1	TGCGCCAGCAGCTTGGGAGACAGGGGCCAAGAGACCCAGTACTTC	CASSLGDRGQETQYF
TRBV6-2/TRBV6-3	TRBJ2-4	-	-	TGTGCCAGCAGCACCCGGAGTGCCCCCTCACCCCAAAACATTCAGTACTTC	CASSTRSAPSPQNIQYF
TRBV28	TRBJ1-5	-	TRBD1	TGTGCCAGCAGTTTGGCGACAGGGGGGAATCAGCCCCAGCATTTT	CASSLATGGNQPQHF
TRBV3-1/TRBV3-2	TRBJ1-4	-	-	TGTGCCAGCAGCCAAGGAGGTGGAAAGGAAAAACTGTTTTTT	CASSQGGGKEKLFF
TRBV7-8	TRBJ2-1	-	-	TGTGCCAGCAGCTTAGAGTCGCGGTCGTACTCCTACAATGAGCAGTTCTTC	CASSLESRSYSYNEQFF
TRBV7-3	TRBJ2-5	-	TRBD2	TGTGCCAGCAGTAGCGGGGCCCAAGAGACCCAGTACTTC	CASSSGAQETQYF
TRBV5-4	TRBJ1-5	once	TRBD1	TGTGCCAGCAGCTCGGGACAGGGCAATCAGCCCCAGCATTTT	CASSSGQGNQPQHF
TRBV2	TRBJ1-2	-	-	TGTGCCAGCAGGTTTTCGGGCTATGGCTACACCTTC	CASRFSGYGYTF
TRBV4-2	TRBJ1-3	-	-	TGTGCCAGCAGCCAAGCCGGGGTGGACGGAAACACCATATATTTT	CASSQAGVDGNTIYF
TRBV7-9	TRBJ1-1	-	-	TGTGCCAGCATCCACAGGGACGGAACTGAAGCTTTCTTT	CASIHRDGTEAFF
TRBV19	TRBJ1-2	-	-	TGTGCCAGTAGTATAGGGACTCAGGGGTACTATGGCTACACCTTC	CASSIGTQGYYGYTF
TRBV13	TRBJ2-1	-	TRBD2	TGTGCCAGCAGCCCCGGGACTAGCGTCAGCAATGAGCAGTTCTTC	CASSPGTSVSNEQFF